This T cell receptor beta chain derives from a study of tumor T cells in aggressive B-cell lymphoma. Germline CDR1 MNHNY, CDR2 SVGAGI (reference sequence). J gave up 4 bases and V 6 bases, and 8 bases lay outside the gene matches. The CDR3 has 14 residues. Profiled with immunoSEQ multiplex PCR; TCRdb holds only in-frame clones, not every one. Counted here are about 2,600 clones, about 80% occurring once; the ten biggest clones make up around an eighth. This clone was seen only a few times. The source is an adult with diffuse large B cell lymphoma. Sequences were obtained from tumor tissue. The chain uses TRBV6-6 and TRBJ1-1; TRBD1 agrees at 7 bases. CDR3 in DNA: TGTGCCAGCAGACAAAGGGACAGCTTCACTGAAGCTTTCTTT. Its translation is CASRQRDSFTEAFF.